Below, 3 T cell receptor beta chains from the same sample are listed, as sequenced in a study of blood T cell repertoires in COVID-19. The method was immunoSEQ multiplex PCR; TCRdb's version includes in-frame clones alone and lacks a portion of them. Of 50,000 or so clones listed, more than 75% are singletons. The sequencing input was peripheral blood. The receptors derive from a man in his fifties or sixties with active COVID-19.

The chain uses TRBV19 and TRBJ1-5; TRBD1 agrees at 10 bases. The germline gives CDR1 LNHDA, CDR2 SQIVND (reference sequence). Trimming cost V 9 bases and J 5 bases; bases outside gene matches: 4. This CDR3 region has 13 residues. This chain's CDR3 is CASRTGGYQPQHF. The CDR3 region has the DNA TGTGCCAGCAGGACAGGGGGATATCAGCCCCAGCATTTT.

The rearrangement links TRBV6-5 to TRBJ1-5; D is unresolved. Per germline, CDR1 MNHEY and CDR2 SVGAGI. Deletions cut 0 bases from V and 5 bases from J, with 8 bases between. This CDR3 contains 14 residues. In nucleotides, the CDR3 is TGTGCCAGCAGTTACTCGCGGTGGGATCAGCCCCAGCATTTT. This codes for CASSYSRWDQPQHF.

This clone was observed once. This chain links TRBV12-3 or TRBV12-4 with TRBJ2-7; maybe TRBD1 (5 bases). The CDR3 length is 12 residues. Trimming cost V 6 bases and J 3 bases, with 9 bases left between them. The CDR3, as DNA: TGTGCCAGCAGCCCCCAGGGCTACGAGCAGTACTTC. It specifies CASSPQGYEQYF.